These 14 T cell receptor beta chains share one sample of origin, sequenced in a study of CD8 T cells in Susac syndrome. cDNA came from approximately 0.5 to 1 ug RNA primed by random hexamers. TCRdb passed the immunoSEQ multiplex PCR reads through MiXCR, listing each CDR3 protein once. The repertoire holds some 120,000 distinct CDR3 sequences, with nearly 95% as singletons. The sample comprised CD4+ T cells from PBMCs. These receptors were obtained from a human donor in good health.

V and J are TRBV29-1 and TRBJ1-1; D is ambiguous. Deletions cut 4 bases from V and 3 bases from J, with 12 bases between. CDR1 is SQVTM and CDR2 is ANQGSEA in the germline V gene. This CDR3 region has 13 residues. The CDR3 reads CSVGESRYTEAFF. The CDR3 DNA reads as TGCAGCGTTGGAGAATCCCGTTACACTGAAGCTTTCTTT.

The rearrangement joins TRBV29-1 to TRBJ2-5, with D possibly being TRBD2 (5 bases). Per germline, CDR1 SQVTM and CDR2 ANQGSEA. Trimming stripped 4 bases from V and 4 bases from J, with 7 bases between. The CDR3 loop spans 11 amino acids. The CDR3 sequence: CSVVGRETQYF. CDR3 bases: TGCAGCGTTGTGGGGAGAGAGACCCAGTACTTC.

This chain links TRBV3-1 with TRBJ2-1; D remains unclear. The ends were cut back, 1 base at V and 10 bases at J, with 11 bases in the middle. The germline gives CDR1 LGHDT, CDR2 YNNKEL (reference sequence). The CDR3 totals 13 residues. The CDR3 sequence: CASSQGPLGEQFF. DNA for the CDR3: TGTGCCAGCAGCCAAGGACCCTTGGGAGAGCAGTTCTTC.

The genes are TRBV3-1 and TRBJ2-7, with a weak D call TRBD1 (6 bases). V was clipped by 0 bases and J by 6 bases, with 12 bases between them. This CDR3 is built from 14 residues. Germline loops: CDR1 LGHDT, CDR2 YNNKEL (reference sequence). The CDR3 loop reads CASSQDLAGVEQYF. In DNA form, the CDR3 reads TGTGCCAGCAGCCAAGATCTGGCAGGGGTCGAGCAGTACTTC.

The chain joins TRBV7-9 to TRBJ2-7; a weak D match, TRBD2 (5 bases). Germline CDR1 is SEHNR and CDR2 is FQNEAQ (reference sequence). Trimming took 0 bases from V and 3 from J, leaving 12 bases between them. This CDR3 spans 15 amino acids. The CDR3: CASSLAGGYDYEQYF. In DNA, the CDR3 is TGTGCCAGCAGCTTAGCGGGCGGGTACGACTACGAGCAGTACTTC.

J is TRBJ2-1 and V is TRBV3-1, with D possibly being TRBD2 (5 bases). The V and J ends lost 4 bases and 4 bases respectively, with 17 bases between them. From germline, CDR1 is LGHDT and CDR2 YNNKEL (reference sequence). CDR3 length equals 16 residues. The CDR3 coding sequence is TGTGCCAGCAGCCCGACTATAGGCTTCGTTTACAATGAGCAGTTCTTC. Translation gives CASSPTIGFVYNEQFF.

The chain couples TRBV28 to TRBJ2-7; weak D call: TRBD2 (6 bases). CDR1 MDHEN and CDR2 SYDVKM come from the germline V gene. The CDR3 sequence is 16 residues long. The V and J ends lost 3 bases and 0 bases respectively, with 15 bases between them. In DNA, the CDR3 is TGTGCCAGCAGTTTGGCTAGCGCTACTAGCTCCTACGAGCAGTACTTC. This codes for CASSLASATSSYEQYF.

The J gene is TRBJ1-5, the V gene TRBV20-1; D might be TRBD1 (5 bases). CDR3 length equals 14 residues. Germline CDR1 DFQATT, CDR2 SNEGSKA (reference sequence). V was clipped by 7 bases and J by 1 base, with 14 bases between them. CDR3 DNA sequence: TGCAGTGTTACGGGGGAGAGGAGCAATCAGCCCCAGCATTTT. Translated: CSVTGERSNQPQHF.

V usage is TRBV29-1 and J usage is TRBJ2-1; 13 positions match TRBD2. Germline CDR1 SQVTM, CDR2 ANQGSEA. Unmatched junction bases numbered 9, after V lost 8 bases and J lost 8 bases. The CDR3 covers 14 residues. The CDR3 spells CSLRRTSGSDEQFF. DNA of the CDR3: TGCAGCCTTAGGCGGACTAGCGGGAGCGATGAGCAGTTCTTC.

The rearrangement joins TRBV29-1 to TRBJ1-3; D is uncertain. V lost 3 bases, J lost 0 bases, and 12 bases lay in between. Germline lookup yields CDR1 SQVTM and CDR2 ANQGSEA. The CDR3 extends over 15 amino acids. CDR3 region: CSVEMRVHSGNTIYF. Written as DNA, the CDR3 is TGCAGCGTTGAGATGAGGGTCCACTCTGGAAACACCATATATTTT.

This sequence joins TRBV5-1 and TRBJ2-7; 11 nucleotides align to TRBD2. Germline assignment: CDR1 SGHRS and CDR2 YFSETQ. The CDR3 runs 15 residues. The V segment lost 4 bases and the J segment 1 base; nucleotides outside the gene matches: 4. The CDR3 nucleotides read TGCGCCAGCAGCCGTAGCGGGAGGGCGTCCTACGAGCAGTACTTC. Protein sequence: CASSRSGRASYEQYF.

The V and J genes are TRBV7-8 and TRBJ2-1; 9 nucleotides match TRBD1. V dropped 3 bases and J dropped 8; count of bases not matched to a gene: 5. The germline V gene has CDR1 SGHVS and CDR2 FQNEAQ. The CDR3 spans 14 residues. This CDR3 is CASSFGGTGYEQFF. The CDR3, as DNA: TGTGCCAGCAGCTTCGGCGGGACAGGGTATGAGCAGTTCTTC.

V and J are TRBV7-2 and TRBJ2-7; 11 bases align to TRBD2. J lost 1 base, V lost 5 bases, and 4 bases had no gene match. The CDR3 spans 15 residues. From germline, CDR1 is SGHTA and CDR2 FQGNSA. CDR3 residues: CASSNRTSGSYEQYF. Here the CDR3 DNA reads TGTGCCAGCAGCAACCGGACTAGCGGGTCCTACGAGCAGTACTTC.

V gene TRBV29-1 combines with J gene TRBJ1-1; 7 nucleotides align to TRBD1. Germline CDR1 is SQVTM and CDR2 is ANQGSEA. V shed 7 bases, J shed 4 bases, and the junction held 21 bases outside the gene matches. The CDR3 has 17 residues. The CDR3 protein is CSGRGRQGYFFSTEAFF. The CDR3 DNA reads TGCAGCGGCAGAGGCCGACAGGGCTACTTCTTTAGCACTGAAGCTTTCTTT.